Listed below are T cell receptor beta chains from one sample, sequenced in a study of cytomegalovirus exposure and HLA in healthy donors. The table came from immunoSEQ multiplex PCR; TCRdb's copy has only in-frame clones and leaves some out. Here the sample spans around 150,000 clones, roughly 73% being singletons. Sequencing used PBMCs. The receptors stem from a woman aged 40 to 50 in good health and CMV-seropositive. CDR3s include the opening cysteine and the closing phenylalanine or tryptophan. The D gene is left open where the match is weak. Only part of the rows carry a size: once, few, many, or a class if the clone is expanded.

TRBV18	NA	TRBJ1-2	17	NA	CASSPVNDGVANYGYTF	TGTGCCAGCTCACCGGTAAACGACGGGGTGGCGAACTATGGCTACACCTTC
TRBV2	few	TRBJ2-3	11	NA	CASGRGDTQYF	TGTGCCAGCGGGAGAGGAGATACGCAGTATTTT
TRBV5-1	NA	TRBJ2-1	16	NA	CASGAGHRSTYNEQFF	TGCGCCAGCGGAGCCGGGCACAGGTCGACATACAATGAGCAGTTCTTC
TRBV30	NA	TRBJ2-1	12	TRBD1	CAWSSTGTGQFF	TGTGCCTGGAGTTCCACCGGGACAGGGCAGTTCTTC
TRBV5-4	NA	TRBJ2-7	13	NA	CASSGGLPYEQYF	TGTGCCAGCAGCGGCGGGCTTCCCTACGAGCAGTACTTC
TRBV2	NA	TRBJ2-3	12	NA	CASRGEADTQYF	TGTGCCAGCCGGGGAGAGGCAGATACGCAGTATTTT
TRBV7-8	NA	TRBJ1-1	13	NA	CASSLIGEAEAFF	TGTGCCAGCAGCCTTATAGGAGAGGCTGAAGCTTTCTTT
TRBV28	NA	TRBJ2-1	16	TRBD2	CASSFRGTTKENEQFF	TGTGCCAGCAGTTTTCGAGGGACTACCAAGGAGAATGAGCAGTTCTTC
TRBV19	few	TRBJ1-5	15	TRBD1	CASTPGTGVYQPQHF	TGTGCCAGTACCCCGGGGACAGGGGTATACCAGCCCCAGCATTTT
TRBV1	once	TRBJ2-1	15	NA	CTSSQITSGMDEQFF	TGCACCAGCAGCCAAATCACTAGCGGGATGGACGAGCAGTTCTTC
TRBV27	once	TRBJ2-3	14	NA	CASRAAYQTDTQYF	TGTGCCAGCAGGGCGGCCTATCAAACAGATACGCAGTATTTT
TRBV19	many	TRBJ2-3	13	NA	CATQSGEADTQYF	TGTGCCACCCAGTCCGGGGAAGCAGATACGCAGTATTTT
TRBV6-1	NA	TRBJ2-7	13	TRBD2	CANSGLDEDEQYF	TGTGCCAACTCGGGACTAGACGAGGACGAGCAGTACTTC
TRBV28	NA	TRBJ2-7	14	TRBD2	CASTPRWGGYEQYF	TGTGCCAGCACCCCAAGGTGGGGGGGGTACGAGCAGTACTTC
TRBV10-2	NA	TRBJ1-1	16	TRBD1	CASSESPGSTGAEAFF	TGCGCCAGCAGTGAGTCGCCGGGTTCGACAGGGGCTGAAGCTTTCTTT
TRBV9	few	TRBJ2-1	15	NA	CASSVAPSSYNEQFF	TGTGCCAGCAGCGTAGCGCCGAGCTCCTACAATGAGCAGTTCTTC
TRBV11-2	once	TRBJ2-1	15	TRBD2	CASSRRGLVADEQFF	TGTGCCAGCAGCCGACGGGGACTAGTCGCCGATGAGCAGTTCTTC
TRBV27	NA	TRBJ1-2	14	NA	CASRPLQSYYGYTF	TGTGCCAGCAGACCGCTCCAGTCTTACTATGGCTACACCTTC
TRBV10-3	NA	TRBJ2-1	16	TRBD2	CAISESISGGYNEQFF	TGTGCCATCAGTGAGTCGATAAGCGGGGGGTACAATGAGCAGTTCTTC
TRBV9	NA	TRBJ2-3	14	TRBD2	CASSARDYLNTQYF	TGTGCCAGCAGCGCGAGGGACTACCTAAATACGCAGTATTTT
TRBV9	NA	TRBJ1-5	15	TRBD1	CASSRTGGHNQPQHF	TGTGCCAGCAGCAGGACAGGGGGTCATAATCAGCCCCAGCATTTT
TRBV5-1	NA	TRBJ2-1	13	TRBD2	CASSPLLLAVQFF	TGCGCCAGCAGCCCACTTCTACTAGCGGTGCAGTTCTTC